The T cell receptor (beta chain) under discussion was sequenced for a study of T cell responses to AZD1222 COVID-19 vaccine. CDR3 length equals 17 residues. J gave up 5 bases and V 5 bases, and 15 bases lay outside the gene matches. Germline CDR1 and CDR2: SGHTA and FQGNSA. TCRdb's copy holds only in-frame clones and misses some; the assay was immunoSEQ multiplex PCR. The repertoire holds around 160,000 clones, with about 91% as singletons. The clonotype was recovered from an adult who received the AZD1222 COVID-19 vaccine. V usage is TRBV7-2 and J usage is TRBJ2-5, with 9 nucleotides matching TRBD2. The material was peripheral blood, obtained 28 days after the second AZD1222 dose. The CDR3 nucleotides are TGTGCCAGCAGCGGCAGAGGGCGGGGGGGCGGAGGTGAGACCCAGTACTTC. This codes for CASSGRGRGGGGETQYF.